The sequence of this T cell receptor (beta chain) was determined in a study of blood T cell repertoires in COVID-19. Looking at the study overall: Italy, Spain and the United States were the sources of the convalescent and acute COVID-19 samples. In each case, the material was cDNA or gDNA derived from T cells, B-cell-depleted T cells, or PBMCs.

This table comes from immunoSEQ multiplex PCR, and its TCRdb copy is limited to in-frame clones, with some not included. The table lists 100,000 to 150,000 clones, roughly 90% of them singletons, with approximately 8.1% in the top ten. This clone was recorded once. Germline V lookup: CDR1 SEHNR, CDR2 FQNEAQ (reference sequence). Between the trimmed V and J ends, which lost 5 bases and 3 bases, there was a span of 11 bases. The CDR3 loop spans 13 amino acids. Sequenced input: peripheral blood. The sequence was collected from a middle-aged man with acute or convalescent COVID-19. V gene TRBV7-9 combines with J gene TRBJ2-7, with D unresolved. This CDR3 reads CASSPDSYYEQYF. Written as DNA, the CDR3 is TGTGCCAGCAGCCCCGACTCCTACTACGAGCAGTACTTC.